This T cell receptor (beta chain) was obtained from a study of blood T cell repertoires in COVID-19. Overall study: PBMCs, B-cell-depleted T cells, or T cells were the source of the cDNA or gDNA that made up the material.

The assay was immunoSEQ multiplex PCR, and TCRdb's table has in-frame clones only and misses some. Of about 230,000 clones listed, approximately 90% are singletons. The age range of participants was 18 to 89 years, with residence in about two dozen US areas. Cohort allocation depended upon clinical history that participants reported. All recovered Cohort 3 donors got two negative PCRs, got clearance, or saw symptom resolution. V shed 7 bases and J 7 bases; nucleotides not matched to a gene: 13. This CDR3 has 15 amino acids. CDR1 LNHDA and CDR2 SQIVND come from the germline V gene (reference sequence).

The sample comprised PBMCs or T cells enriched from blood (not recorded which). The sequence derives from a man aged 30 to 39 who had recovered from COVID-19. The chain joins TRBV19 to TRBJ1-2, with 9 bases identical to TRBD1. CDR3 in DNA: TGTGCCAGTACCAAAAGGGGACAGGGAGGAATTGGCTACACCTTC. Residues: CASTKRGQGGIGYTF.